There are many counts of the clone carrying this T cell receptor (beta chain). TCRdb reprocessed the 5' RACE reads with MiXCR, giving one entry per CDR3 protein. The sample consists of more than 350,000 distinct CDR3 sequences, 9% of them appearing once. These data are taken from a study of identical twins. The CDR3 is 15 residues long. V lost 0 bases, J lost 4 bases, and 10 bases lay in between. CDR1 is SEHNR and CDR2 is FQNEAQ in the germline V gene (reference sequence). Sample: naive T cells sorted from blood. The receptor was isolated from a woman in her 50s in good health. This rearrangement joins TRBV7-9 to TRBJ2-1; perhaps TRBD1 as D (5 bases). The CDR3 sequence: CASSLAHPGYNEQFF. Here the CDR3 DNA reads TGTGCCAGCAGCTTAGCACATCCAGGGTACAATGAGCAGTTCTTC.